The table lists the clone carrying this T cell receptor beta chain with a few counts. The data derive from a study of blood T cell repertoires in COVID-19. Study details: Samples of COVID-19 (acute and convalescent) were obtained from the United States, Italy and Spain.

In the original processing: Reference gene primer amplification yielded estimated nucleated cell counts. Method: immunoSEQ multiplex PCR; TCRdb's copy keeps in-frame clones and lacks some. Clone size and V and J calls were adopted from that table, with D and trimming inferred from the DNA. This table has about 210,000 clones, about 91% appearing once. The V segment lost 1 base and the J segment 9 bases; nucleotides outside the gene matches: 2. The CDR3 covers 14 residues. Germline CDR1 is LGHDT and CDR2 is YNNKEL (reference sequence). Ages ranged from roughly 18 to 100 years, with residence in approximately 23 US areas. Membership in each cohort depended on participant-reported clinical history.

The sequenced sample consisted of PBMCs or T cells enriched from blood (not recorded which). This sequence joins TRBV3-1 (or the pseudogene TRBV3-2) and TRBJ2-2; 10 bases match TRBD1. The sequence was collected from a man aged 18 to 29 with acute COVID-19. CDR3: CASSQATGGRELFF. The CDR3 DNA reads TGTGCCAGCAGCCAAGCGACAGGGGGCAGGGAGCTGTTTTTT.